The 21 T cell receptor beta chains presented below share a single source sample, sequenced in a study of T cell changes during pregnancy in multiple sclerosis. Profiled with immunoSEQ multiplex PCR; TCRdb holds only in-frame clones, not every one. This table has 60,000 to 70,000 clones, about nine tenths appearing once. Sequencing was performed on peripheral blood, taken in the second trimester of pregnancy. All receptors derive from a female donor with multiple sclerosis, enrolled in a pregnancy study.

This clone has just a few counts. V is TRBV7-8 and J is TRBJ2-7; D is possibly TRBD1 (5 bases). The CDR3 sequence is 13 residues long. The germline V gene encodes CDR1 SGHVS and CDR2 FQNEAQ. V lost 1 base to trimming and J lost 2 bases, with 6 bases between them. The CDR3 DNA reads as TGTGCCAGCAGCTTAGGGGGCACCTACGAGCAGTACTTC. Protein sequence: CASSLGGTYEQYF. The full variable domain, completed using reference TRBV7-8 and TRBJ2-7, is GAGVSQSPRYKVAKRGQDVALRCDPISGHVSLFWYQQALGQGPEFLTYFQNEAQLDKSGLPSDRFFAERPEGSVSTLKIQRTQQEDSAVYLCASSLGGTYEQYFGPGTRLTVT.

The chain uses TRBV10-3 and TRBJ2-3; 15 nucleotides align to TRBD2. The CDR3 is made up of 15 amino acids. CDR1 and CDR2 (germline): ENHRY, SYGVKD. The junction had 0 bases not matched to a gene; V was cut back by 8 bases and J by 0 bases. The CDR3 loop reads CAIGTSGRSTDTQYF. CDR3 DNA sequence: TGTGCCATCGGGACTAGCGGGAGGAGCACAGATACGCAGTATTTT.

Only a few counts were recorded for this clone. V and J are TRBV6-1 and TRBJ2-1, with D perhaps TRBD2 (5 bases). V was trimmed by 1 base and J by 7 bases, leaving 11 bases between them. CDR3 length equals 14 residues. Germline V CDR1 and CDR2: MNHNS, SASEGT. In nucleotides, the CDR3 is TGTGCCAGCAGTGAAGACTATCGGACTAATGAGCAGTTCTTC. It yields the protein CASSEDYRTNEQFF.

The rearrangement uses TRBV5-6 and TRBJ1-2; unclear D gene. This CDR3 is 16 amino acids long. The V and J ends lost 0 bases and 4 bases respectively, with 16 bases between them. CDR1 is SGHDT and CDR2 is YYEEEE in the germline V gene. The DNA of the CDR3 is TGTGCCAGCAGCTTGGTTCACGGAGAGAGAAGCTATGGCTACACCTTC. This codes for CASSLVHGERSYGYTF.

In the case of this clone: A clone one base away is much larger, so this may be a read error. This chain connects TRBV6-5 to TRBJ2-2; no clear D. The CDR3 has 14 residues. Trimming cost V 0 bases and J 3 bases, with 5 bases left between them. CDR1 and CDR2 (germline): MNHEY, SVGAGI. CDR3 amino acids: CASSYSSYTGELFF. For the CDR3, the DNA is TGTGCCAGCAGTTACTCTAGCTACACCGGGGAGCTGTTTTTT.

This chain connects TRBV25-1 to TRBJ1-6, with 7 positions matching TRBD1. Trimming removed 6 bases from V and 8 bases from J; junction bases left unmatched: 4. Germline V gene data show CDR1 as MGHDK and CDR2 as SYGVNS. The CDR3 has 13 residues. CDR3 sequence: CASSLTGDSPLHF. The CDR3 DNA sequence: TGTGCCAGCAGCCTAACAGGGGATTCACCCCTCCACTTT.

This clone was found once. This chain connects TRBV2 to TRBJ2-5, with 9 bases fitting TRBD2. This CDR3 contains 15 residues. V lost 1 base, J lost 4 bases, and 4 bases stayed unmatched. Germline CDR1 reads SNHLY; CDR2 reads FYNNEI. The DNA for the CDR3 is TGTGCCAGCAGTGAAGGCGGGGGGGCCGGAGAGACCCAGTACTTC. Amino acids: CASSEGGGAGETQYF.

V gene TRBV19 combines with J gene TRBJ1-5; possibly TRBD1 for D (5 bases). V lost 7 bases to trimming and J lost 1 base, with 11 bases between them. This CDR3 has 14 amino acids. CDR1 LNHDA and CDR2 SQIVND come from the germline V gene (reference sequence). The CDR3 here is CASKARASNQPQHF. The CDR3, as DNA: TGTGCCAGTAAGGCCAGGGCGAGCAATCAGCCCCAGCATTTT.

The chain employs TRBV10-1 and TRBJ1-1; 9 bases agree with TRBD1. V shed 5 bases and J 3 bases; nucleotides not matched to a gene: 4. The CDR3 has 14 residues. Germline CDR1 and CDR2: WNHNN and SYGVQD (reference sequence). This CDR3 is CASSRDRVDTEAFF. The CDR3 bases are TGCGCCAGCAGTCGGGACAGGGTTGACACTGAAGCTTTCTTT.

The V gene is TRBV29-1, the J gene TRBJ2-1, with 7 bases that match TRBD2. Germline CDR1 is SQVTM and CDR2 is ANQGSEA. The CDR3 is 16 amino acids. After removal of 1 base from V and 2 bases from J, the junction contained 8 bases not matched to a gene. CDR3 loop: CSVEGWERGAYNEQFF. The CDR3 region has the DNA TGCAGCGTTGAAGGTTGGGAGCGGGGAGCCTACAATGAGCAGTTCTTC.

The J gene is TRBJ2-7, the V gene TRBV6-1; 13 positions agree with TRBD2. The CDR3 covers 16 residues. J lost 6 bases, V lost 3 bases, and 8 bases had no gene match. The germline CDR1 and CDR2 sequences are MNHNS and SASEGT. The CDR3 loop reads CASSEGLAGPWVEQYF. The CDR3 DNA sequence: TGTGCCAGCAGTGAGGGACTAGCGGGGCCCTGGGTCGAGCAGTACTTC.

The chain uses TRBV7-3 and TRBJ1-1; TRBD1 agrees at 8 bases. V shed 4 bases, J shed 11 bases, and the junction held 6 bases outside the gene matches. Germline V gene lookup returns CDR1 SGHTA and CDR2 FQGTGA. The CDR3 covers 12 residues. The CDR3 protein is CASSSLDRVAFF. CDR3 in DNA: TGTGCCAGCAGCTCCTTGGACAGGGTGGCTTTCTTT.

V usage is TRBV5-1 and J usage is TRBJ1-5, with D uncertain. This CDR3 has 15 amino acids. Germline V gene lookup returns CDR1 SGHRS and CDR2 YFSETQ. The ends were cut back, 0 bases at V and 0 bases at J, with 7 bases in the middle. CDR3 loop: CASSLEAGSNQPQHF. The DNA of the CDR3 is TGCGCCAGCAGCTTGGAGGCAGGTAGCAATCAGCCCCAGCATTTT.

This rearrangement joins TRBV18 to TRBJ1-5, with 7 bases fitting TRBD1. The CDR3 runs to 16 residues. Trimming at V came to 3 bases and at J to 1 base, leaving 6 bases not matched to a gene. Germline CDR1 and CDR2: KGHSH and LQKENI. CDR3 sequence (DNA): TGTGCCAGCTCACCTATGGGACAGATAAGCAATCAGCCCCAGCATTTT. Translated, it gives CASSPMGQISNQPQHF.

The chain couples TRBV30 to TRBJ2-5; maybe TRBD2 (5 bases). The CDR3 is 12 amino acids. The V end lost 3 bases, the J end lost 5 bases, and 10 bases lay between the germline ends. Germline V lookup: CDR1 GTSNPN, CDR2 SVGIG (reference sequence). CDR3 sequence reads: CAWSVGGETQYF. The CDR3 DNA follows: TGTGCCTGGAGCGTGGGCGGGGAGACCCAGTACTTC.

The gene calls are TRBV7-8 and TRBJ1-3; 7 bases agree with TRBD1. The CDR3 is 15 amino acids. Germline V lookup: CDR1 SGHVS, CDR2 FQNEAQ. Trimming removed 7 bases from V and 0 bases from J; junction bases left unmatched: 6. As DNA, the CDR3 is TGTGCCAGCATCCCAGGGACAGTCTCTGGAAACACCATATATTTT. It is translated as CASIPGTVSGNTIYF. The full variable domain, in which reference TRBV7-8 and TRBJ1-3 provide the parts outside the CDR3, is GAGVSQSPRYKVAKRGQDVALRCDPISGHVSLFWYQQALGQGPEFLTYFQNEAQLDKSGLPSDRFFAERPEGSVSTLKIQRTQQEDSAVYLCASIPGTVSGNTIYFGEGSWLTVV.

This CDR3 reads CASSLQGGSIGTEAFF. The CDR3, as DNA: TGTGCCAGCAGCTTGCAGGGGGGTTCAATAGGGACTGAAGCTTTCTTT. The V gene is TRBV7-8, the J gene TRBJ1-1; 7 nucleotides align to TRBD1. The CDR3 spans 16 residues. The germline CDR1 and CDR2 sequences are SGHVS and FQNEAQ. After removal of 3 bases from V and 5 bases from J, the junction contained 12 bases not matched to a gene.

This sequence joins TRBV7-9 and TRBJ1-3; D is undetermined. CDR3 length: 17 amino acids. In germline, CDR1 is SEHNR, CDR2 FQNEAQ (reference sequence). V dropped 1 base and J dropped 0 bases, with 13 bases sitting between them. The CDR3, as DNA: TGTGCCAGCAGCTTAGAAGTGCGGCAGCACTCTGGAAACACCATATATTTT. It translates to CASSLEVRQHSGNTIYF.

The CDR3 is CASSLALGVREQYF. The CDR3 coding sequence is TGTGCCAGCAGCTTAGCGCTAGGGGTTCGCGAGCAGTACTTC. The V and J genes are TRBV7-2 and TRBJ2-7, with D perhaps TRBD1 (5 bases). This CDR3 has 14 residues. The V and J ends lost 0 bases and 6 bases respectively, with 12 bases between them. Germline lookup yields CDR1 SGHTA and CDR2 FQGNSA.

This rearrangement joins TRBV19 to TRBJ2-7; TRBD2 aligns across 7 bases. J lost 3 bases, V lost 1 base, and 3 bases had no gene match. The CDR3 consists of 14 residues. The germline V gene has CDR1 LNHDA and CDR2 SQIVND (reference sequence). The CDR3 is CASSIAGGFYEQYF. In DNA, the CDR3 is TGTGCCAGTAGTATAGCGGGGGGATTCTACGAGCAGTACTTC.

This chain uses TRBV11-2 with TRBJ1-1, with D possibly being TRBD1 (6 bases). Germline V gives CDR1 SGHAT, CDR2 FQNNGV. V was clipped by 3 bases and J by 8 bases, with 16 bases between them. The CDR3 length is 14 residues. The DNA for the CDR3 is TGTGCCAGCAGCTTGATCCACAGGGTTAGGGAAGCTTTCTTT. Protein: CASSLIHRVREAFF.